This T cell receptor beta chain was recovered during a study of radiation and T cells in renal cell carcinoma. Sequencing used immunoSEQ multiplex PCR; TCRdb keeps in-frame clones, though not all of them. Among 130,000 to 150,000 clones listed, 88% were seen once. Time point: baseline pretreatment blood. Treatment given: 15 Gy SBRT to primary tumor, nephrectomy 4 weeks later. After SBRT, blood was collected at 2 and 4 weeks, plus baseline. The patient's renal cell carcinoma had clear cell pathology. CDR3 length: 13 amino acids. The germline V and J ends were trimmed by 6 bases and 5 bases, with 10 bases remaining between them. Looked up from germline, CDR1 is MNHNY and CDR2 is SVGAGI (reference sequence).

The chain couples TRBV6-6 to TRBJ1-4; possibly TRBD1 for D (5 bases). The sequencing here drew on blood, taken from a patient whose treatment included radiotherapy and nephrectomy. The sequence came from a woman between 65 and 79 years old with renal cell carcinoma. Here the CDR3 reads CASRAGGNEKLFF. The CDR3 DNA sequence: TGTGCCAGCAGAGCCGGGGGAAATGAAAAACTGTTTTTT.